These 9 T cell receptor beta chains came from one sample sequenced in a study of blood T cells in healthy people across ages. Primed by a sample-barcoded 5' primer and a J-beta primer mix, a second PCR proceeded for about 6 to 11 cycles. MiXCR was run by TCRdb on the 5' RACE reads, yielding one entry per CDR3 protein. The table shows a few hundred thousand distinct CDR3 sequences, with about 25% occurring only once. Material for sequencing was blood. The receptors were gathered from a woman in her 70s in good health.

This clonotype has only one observation. The chain combines TRBV7-2 with TRBJ2-2; D unresolved. Germline-derived CDR1 and CDR2 are SGHTA and FQGNSA. The CDR3 loop spans 15 amino acids. V dropped 1 base and J dropped 4 bases, with 10 bases sitting between them. In DNA, the CDR3 is TGTGCCAGCAGCTTAGGACATCTTGGCACCGGGGAGCTGTTTTTT. It translates to CASSLGHLGTGELFF.

This clonotype turned up a few times. The V gene is TRBV11-2, the J gene TRBJ2-1, with D possibly matching TRBD1 (6 bases). This CDR3 is 15 amino acids long. From germline, CDR1 is SGHAT and CDR2 FQNNGV. The germline V and J ends were trimmed by 0 bases and 7 bases, with 13 bases remaining between them. CDR3 in amino acids: CASSLEFSRGNEQFF. CDR3 in DNA: TGTGCCAGCAGCTTAGAGTTTAGCAGGGGAAATGAGCAGTTCTTC. The full variable domain, completed using reference TRBV11-2 and TRBJ2-1, is EAGVAQSPRYKIIEKRQSVAFWCNPISGHATLYWYQQILGQGPKLLIQFQNNGVVDDSQLPKDRFSAERLKGVDSTLKIQPAKLEDSAVYLCASSLEFSRGNEQFFGPGTRLTVL.

This clonotype has only a few counts. The chain employs TRBV12-3 or TRBV12-4 and TRBJ2-6; TRBD1 is a possible D gene (5 bases). V was trimmed by 3 bases and J by 9 bases, leaving 15 bases between them. This CDR3 comprises 15 residues. The CDR3: CASSFSGLRVNVLTF. CDR3 coding DNA: TGTGCCAGCAGTTTTTCAGGGCTCCGCGTCAACGTCCTGACTTTC.

The chain combines TRBV6-2 or TRBV6-3 with TRBJ2-5, with a weak D call TRBD2 (5 bases). The CDR3 is 13 residues long. Germline assignment: CDR1 MNHEY and CDR2 SVGEGT. Trimming took 6 bases from V and 13 from J, leaving 21 bases between them. As DNA, the CDR3 is TGTGCCAGCAGCATCGCGGGCGGATACGTAAGGTACTTC. Its translation is CASSIAGGYVRYF.

The table lists this clonotype with many counts. This chain uses TRBV7-2 with TRBJ2-5; D is uncertain. TRBJ2-7 matches the DNA end more closely, so the J call is doubtful. The CDR3 sequence is 11 residues long. Looked up from germline, CDR1 is SGHTA and CDR2 is FQGNSA. CDR3 in amino acids: CASSDRYEQYF. Written as DNA, the CDR3 is TGTGCCAGCAGCGACCGATACGAGCAGTACTTC.

This clonotype was observed at least ten times. The rearrangement joins TRBV4-1 to TRBJ2-7, with D perhaps TRBD1 (5 bases). Per germline, CDR1 MGHRA and CDR2 YSYEKL. The CDR3 runs 12 residues. Trimming shortened V by 4 bases and J by 9 bases, and 13 bases separated the two germline ends. The CDR3 coding sequence is TGCGCCAGCAGCCCTGGACAAGCAGGGCAGTACTTC. Amino acids: CASSPGQAGQYF.

This clonotype was seen repeatedly, ten times or more. V usage is TRBV7-2 and J usage is TRBJ1-3, with D perhaps TRBD1 (5 bases). Looked up from germline, CDR1 is SGHTA and CDR2 is FQGNSA. The CDR3 consists of 16 residues. V was clipped by 6 bases and J by 0 bases, with 15 bases between them. CDR3 in DNA: TGTGCCAGCAGTTCGGGGGGTGGCAGCTCTGGAAACACCATATATTTT. As protein: CASSSGGGSSGNTIYF.

The V gene is TRBV20-1, the J gene TRBJ1-1; 7 bases fit TRBD1. This CDR3 region has 12 residues. Germline trimming cut 8 bases from V and 5 bases from J; bases unmatched to any gene: 8. Germline CDR1 is DFQATT and CDR2 is SNEGSKA (reference sequence). CDR3 in DNA: TGCAGTATATACAGGGGAAGAACTGAAGCTTTCTTT. Encoded protein: CSIYRGRTEAFF.

Only a few counts were recorded for this clonotype. V and J are TRBV5-6 and TRBJ2-7, with D unclear. CDR1 and CDR2 (germline): SGHDT, YYEEEE. The germline V and J ends were trimmed by 4 bases and 5 bases, with 16 bases remaining between them. The CDR3 covers 14 residues. CDR3 in amino acids: CASSAALRDHEQYF. The CDR3 DNA is TGTGCCAGCAGCGCGGCCCTCCGAGACCACGAGCAGTACTTC.